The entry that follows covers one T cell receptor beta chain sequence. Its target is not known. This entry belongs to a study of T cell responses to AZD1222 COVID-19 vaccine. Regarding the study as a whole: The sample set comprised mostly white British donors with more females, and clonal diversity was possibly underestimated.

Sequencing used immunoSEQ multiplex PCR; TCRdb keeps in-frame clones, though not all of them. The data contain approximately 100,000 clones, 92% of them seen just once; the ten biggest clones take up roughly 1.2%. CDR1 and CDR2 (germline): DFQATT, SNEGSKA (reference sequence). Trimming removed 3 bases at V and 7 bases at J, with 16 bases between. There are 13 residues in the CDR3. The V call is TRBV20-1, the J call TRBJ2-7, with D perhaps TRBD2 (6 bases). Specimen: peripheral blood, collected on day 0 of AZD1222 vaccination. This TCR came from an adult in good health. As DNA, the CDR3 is TGCAGTGCTAGTAGAAGCCCTGGGGGGGAGCAGTACTTC. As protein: CSASRSPGGEQYF.